These 9 T cell receptor beta chains came from one sample sequenced in a study of T cells in Graves' hyperthyroidism and ophthalmopathy. The CDR3 regions of TCR beta were amplified from RNA transcripts. A first-round RT-PCR of the TCR CDR3 used the HTBI primer set. TCRdb recomputed calls from the multiplex PCR reads with MiXCR, one row per CDR3 protein. The data show around 480,000 distinct CDR3 sequences, roughly an eighth seen once. Sequenced material: blood. Receptors were obtained from a woman aged 18-35 years with Graves' hyperthyroidism.

This clonotype came up many times. The rearrangement uses TRBV12-3 or TRBV12-4 and TRBJ2-7; D call uncertain. V was pared by 3 bases and J by 7 bases, with 10 bases between. CDR3 size: 12 residues. Here the CDR3 DNA reads TGTGCCAGCAGTTTCTTCCAGAGGGAGCAGTACGTC. It is translated as CASSFFQREQYV.

This clonotype was observed many times. This sequence joins TRBV30 and TRBJ1-5; possibly TRBD1 for D (5 bases). The CDR3 is made up of 14 amino acids. CDR1 is GTSNPN and CDR2 is SVGIG in the germline V gene (reference sequence). Trimming removed 2 bases at V and 4 bases at J, with 12 bases between. CDR3 amino acids: CAWSTGLGNQPQHF. The CDR3 DNA reads as TGTGCCTGGAGTACAGGCCTGGGGAATCAGCCCCAGCATTTT.

Of note for this clonotype: This clone may be a read error of a much larger clone one base away. The chain has TRBV12-3 or TRBV12-4 and TRBJ2-1; TRBD1 is a possible D gene (6 bases). This CDR3 spans 13 amino acids. DNA for the CDR3: TGTGCCAGCAGGACCGACAGGAACAATGAGCGGTTCTTC. This gives the protein CASRTDRNNERFF.

This clonotype was recorded at least ten times. The CDR3 region has the DNA TGTGCCAGCAGTGAAGCGCACCTTCGGGACTCTGGAAACACCATATATTTT. Protein sequence: CASSEAHLRDSGNTIYF. The chain couples TRBV2 to TRBJ1-3; D is ambiguous. This CDR3 is 17 amino acids long. Germline assignment: CDR1 SNHLY and CDR2 FYNNEI. Trimming pared 0 bases from V and 0 bases from J, leaving 12 bases between.

This clonotype was seen more than once but under ten times. This chain links TRBV6-5 with TRBJ1-6; a possible D gene is TRBD1 (6 bases). Germline CDR1 reads MNHEY; CDR2 reads SVGAGI. This CDR3 contains 14 residues. Trimming removed 2 bases at V and 8 bases at J, with 10 bases between. The CDR3 coding sequence is TGTGCCAGCAGTTACAGGGGGAATGATTCACCCCTCCACTTT. This gives the protein CASSYRGNDSPLHF.

This clonotype was found many times. J is TRBJ1-4 and V is TRBV18; the D is unclear. CDR3 length: 14 residues. The ends were cut back, 6 bases at V and 4 bases at J, with 12 bases in the middle. Germline CDR1 and CDR2: KGHSH and LQKENI. The chain's CDR3 is CASSSWTDNEKLFF. The CDR3 DNA reads TGTGCCAGCTCGTCCTGGACCGATAATGAAAAACTGTTTTTT.

This chain joins TRBV5-1 and TRBJ1-2, with D perhaps matching TRBD1 (6 bases). V lost 3 bases and J lost 2, with 11 bases in between. The CDR3 contains 14 residues. CDR1 SGHRS and CDR2 YFSETQ come from the germline V gene. CDR3 bases: TGCGCCAGCAGCTGGACAGACGAGAACTATGGCTACACCTTC. Its translation: CASSWTDENYGYTF.

The rearrangement uses TRBV12-5 and TRBJ2-7, with no clear D. Germline CDR1 is LGHNT and CDR2 is FRNRAP. The CDR3 totals 11 residues. V was cut by 5 bases and J by 1 base, with 3 bases left in between. The CDR3 sequence: CASGRSYEQYV. The DNA for the CDR3 is TGTGCTAGTGGTCGGTCCTACGAGCAGTACGTC.

This clonotype was observed a handful of times. The chain's CDR3 is CASSAPLSGSSYEQYF. In DNA form, the CDR3 reads TGCGCCAGCAGCGCCCCCCTCAGCGGGTCCTCCTACGAGCAGTACTTC. The V call is TRBV4-1, the J call TRBJ2-7, with a possible D match to TRBD2 (6 bases). The ends were cut back, 5 bases at V and 0 bases at J, with 17 bases in the middle. The CDR3 is 16 amino acids. CDR1 is MGHRA, CDR2 YSYEKL, per germline.